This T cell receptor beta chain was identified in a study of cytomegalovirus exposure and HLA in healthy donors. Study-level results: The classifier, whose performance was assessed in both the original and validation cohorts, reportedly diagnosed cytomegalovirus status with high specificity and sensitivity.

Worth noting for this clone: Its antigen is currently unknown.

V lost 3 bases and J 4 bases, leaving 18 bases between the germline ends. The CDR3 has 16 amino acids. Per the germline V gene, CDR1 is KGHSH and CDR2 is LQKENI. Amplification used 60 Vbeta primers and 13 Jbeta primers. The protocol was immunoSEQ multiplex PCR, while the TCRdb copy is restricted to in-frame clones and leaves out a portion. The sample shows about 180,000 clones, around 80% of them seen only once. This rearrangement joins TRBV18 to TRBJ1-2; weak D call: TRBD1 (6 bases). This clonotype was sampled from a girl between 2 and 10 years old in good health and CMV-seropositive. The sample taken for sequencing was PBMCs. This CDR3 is CASSPQGPDRFYGYTF. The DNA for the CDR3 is TGTGCCAGCTCACCCCAAGGGCCCGACAGGTTCTATGGCTACACCTTC. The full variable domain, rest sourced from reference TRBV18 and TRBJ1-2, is NAGVMQNPRHLVRRRGQEARLRCSPMKGHSHVYWYRQLPEEGLKFMVYLQKENIIDESGMPKERFSAEFPKEGPSILRIQQVVRGDSAAYFCASSPQGPDRFYGYTFGSGTRLTVV.